The TCR beta chain under discussion was sequenced for a study of OX40 agonist ivuxolimab in advanced cancers. Across the whole study: Participants, 80% to 90% male, averaged roughly 60 years of age, ranging from about 23 to 90.

General study results and limits: With doses of 0.1 to 3.0 mg/kg, CD4+ and CD8+ blood T cells had undergone clonal expansion by week 6.

Looked up from germline, CDR1 is MNHEY and CDR2 is SVGAGI. This CDR3 is 11 amino acids long. V dropped 6 bases and J dropped 5 bases, with 7 bases sitting between them. TCRdb's table, derived via immunoSEQ multiplex PCR, lists solely in-frame clones and lacks some. The sample contains about 99,000 clones, approximately 95% of which appear only once. As regards this clone: Its matching antigen is unknown.

This chain uses TRBV6-5 with TRBJ1-1, with no clear D. This receptor was identified in an adult with an advanced solid tumor such as melanoma, head and neck, liver or kidney cancer. Sequenced material: CD4+ or CD8+ T cells sorted from blood, taken in a trial of the OX40 agonist ivuxolimab. The CDR3 region has the DNA TGTGCCAGCAGCCCCGGTACTGAAGCTTTCTTT. This sequence encodes CASSPGTEAFF.